A single sample gave rise to the 30 T cell receptor beta chains below, sequenced in a study of T cell repertoires in aging, cancer and after chemotherapy. TRB rearrangements spanning V, D and J were amplified using mixed TRB-A/B primers. MiXCR, run by TCRdb on the multiplex PCR reads, gives a single entry per CDR3 protein. This sample has some 7,700 distinct CDR3 sequences, with less than 35% found just once. Peripheral blood genomic DNA, not sorted cells or RNA, was the template. The sequencing sample was made of blood. The receptors come from a human donor in good health.

The chain recombines TRBV27 with TRBJ1-4, with a tentative D call TRBD1 (5 bases). Trimming pared 5 bases from V and 8 bases from J, leaving 12 bases between. Per germline, CDR1 MNHEY and CDR2 SMNVEV (reference sequence). The CDR3 extends over 13 amino acids. CDR3 in DNA: TGTGCCAGCAGTCCTTCCGAGGGGGAAAAACTGTTTTTT. This encodes CASSPSEGEKLFF.

The rearrangement uses TRBV12-3 or TRBV12-4 and TRBJ2-3; perhaps TRBD1 as D (5 bases). V lost 6 bases, J lost 1 base, and 14 bases lay in between. The CDR3 loop spans 15 amino acids. This chain's CDR3 is CASSQGGVGTDTQYF. The DNA for the CDR3 is TGTGCCAGCAGCCAGGGTGGGGTTGGCACAGATACGCAGTATTTT.

This clonotype was picked up a small number of times. This sequence joins TRBV7-6 and TRBJ2-5; 8 bases agree with TRBD2. V gave up 2 bases and J gave up 5 bases; unmatched junction bases: 7. This CDR3 region has 15 residues. Germline CDR1 and CDR2: SGHVS and FNYEAQ. In nucleotides, the CDR3 is TGTGCCAGCAGCTTACCCGGGGGGGCGGATGAGACCCAGTACTTC. Encoded protein: CASSLPGGADETQYF.

By sample fraction, this clonotype is medium-sized. The chain carries TRBV15 and TRBJ2-3; D is uncertain. Trimming stripped 1 base from V and 0 bases from J, with 11 bases between. In germline, CDR1 is LNHNV, CDR2 YYDKDF (reference sequence). The length of the CDR3 is 16 residues. In DNA, the CDR3 is TGTGCCACCAGCAGAGGGGCAAGTTATAGCACAGATACGCAGTATTTT. Translation: CATSRGASYSTDTQYF. The full variable domain, its missing parts supplied by reference TRBV15 and TRBJ2-3, is DAMVIQNPRYQVTQFGKPVTLSCSQTLNHNVMYWYQQKSSQAPKLLFHYYDKDFNNEADTPDNFQSRRPNTSFCFLDIRSPGLGDTAMYLCATSRGASYSTDTQYFGPGTRLTVL.

As regards this clonotype: A clone one base away is much larger, so this may be a read error. The J gene is TRBJ1-6, the V gene TRBV19; 8 bases fit TRBD1. Germline CDR1 is LNHDA and CDR2 is SQIVND (reference sequence). The CDR3 has 13 residues. The CDR3: CASRSGGGSHLHF. The CDR3 DNA follows: TGTGCCAGTAGATCAGGGGGCGGATCACACCTCCACTTT.

In its sample, this clonotype was seen a few times. The chain uses TRBV19 and TRBJ2-5, with D unresolved. This CDR3 has 13 amino acids. From germline, CDR1 is LNHDA and CDR2 SQIVND (reference sequence). The V end was cut by 5 bases, the J end by 0 bases, with 7 bases between. The DNA for the CDR3 is TGTGCCAGTAGTCTACAGTACCAAGAGACCCAGTACTTC. This sequence encodes CASSLQYQETQYF.

Judged by abundance, this clonotype is medium-sized. This chain links TRBV29-1 with TRBJ1-2; D is unresolved. V dropped 2 bases and J dropped 3 bases, with 7 bases sitting between them. CDR1 and CDR2 (germline): SQVTM, ANQGSEA. This CDR3 is 12 amino acids long. CDR3 loop: CSVEMSDYGYTF. CDR3 bases: TGCAGCGTTGAAATGAGTGACTATGGCTACACCTTC.

The V gene is TRBV27, the J gene TRBJ2-5, with D perhaps TRBD1 or TRBD2 (5 bases each). Germline lookup yields CDR1 MNHEY and CDR2 SMNVEV (reference sequence). The V gene lost 4 bases and the J gene lost 4 bases, with 16 bases spanning the gap. The CDR3 is 15 amino acids. The CDR3 DNA follows: TGTGCCAGCAGTTCGCCCCAGGGTGGGGGAGAGACCCAGTACTTC. This translates into CASSSPQGGGETQYF.

In this sample, this clonotype turned up once. CDR3 nucleotides: TGCAGTGCTACCTTAGCGGGGGGTCCCTACAATGAGCAGTTCTTC. Its protein is CSATLAGGPYNEQFF. The chain joins TRBV20-1 to TRBJ2-1, with 10 bases lining up with TRBD2. V shed 4 bases and J 2 bases; nucleotides not matched to a gene: 5. The CDR3 consists of 15 residues. Germline CDR1 DFQATT, CDR2 SNEGSKA (reference sequence).

This clonotype turned up a few times. The chain is built from TRBV12-3 or TRBV12-4 and TRBJ1-2; 10 nucleotides line up with TRBD1. The CDR3 length is 16 residues. J gave up 4 bases and V 2 bases, and 7 bases lay outside the gene matches. In nucleotides, the CDR3 is TGTGCCAGCAGTTTAACCGGGACAGGGGTAGGCTATGGCTACACCTTC. Translating gives CASSLTGTGVGYGYTF.

In nucleotides, the CDR3 is TGTGCCAGCAGTTACTGGGACAGGGGGAACACTGAAGCTTTCTTT. Translated: CASSYWDRGNTEAFF. This rearrangement joins TRBV6-5 to TRBJ1-1, with 10 bases that match TRBD1. J was trimmed by 1 base and V by 1 base; bases with no gene match: 0. Germline CDR1 and CDR2: MNHEY and SVGAGI. The CDR3 has 15 residues.

This clonotype has only a few counts. The V and J genes are TRBV7-2 and TRBJ1-2, with D maybe TRBD1 (6 bases). Germline V lookup: CDR1 SGHTA, CDR2 FQGNSA. Between the trimmed V and J ends, which lost 10 bases and 3 bases, there was a span of 12 bases. CDR3 size: 12 residues. CDR3 sequence: CATTGMDYGYTF. As DNA, the CDR3 is TGTGCCACCACAGGGATGGACTATGGCTACACCTTC.

The chain is built from TRBV30 and TRBJ2-1, with 9 bases fitting TRBD2. Germline V gene lookup returns CDR1 GTSNPN and CDR2 SVGIG (reference sequence). This CDR3 has 15 residues. The trim removed 2 bases at V and 8 bases at J, leaving 10 bases unmatched. In DNA form, the CDR3 reads TGTGCCTGGAGTCTTGCTGGCGGGGGGGAGTATGAGCAGTTCTTC. The encoded protein is CAWSLAGGGEYEQFF.

The chain combines TRBV4-3 with TRBJ1-2, with D uncertain. V lost 1 base and J lost 5, with 11 bases in between. CDR1 is LGHNA and CDR2 is YSLEER in the germline V gene. CDR3 length equals 14 residues. The CDR3 loop reads CASSQGFAGYGYTF. The DNA of the CDR3 is TGCGCCAGCAGCCAAGGTTTTGCGGGGTATGGCTACACCTTC.

This clonotype came up a few times. The chain carries TRBV20-1 and TRBJ2-7; 10 nucleotides align to TRBD1. Germline V lookup: CDR1 DFQATT, CDR2 SNEGSKA (reference sequence). The CDR3 has 14 residues. V gave up 0 bases and J gave up 7 bases; unmatched junction bases: 6. The CDR3 sequence: CSARELGQGNEQYF. DNA of the CDR3: TGCAGTGCTAGAGAGTTGGGACAGGGGAATGAGCAGTACTTC.

About this clonotype itself: Germline is not matched at one junction end, which may reflect a read error. The genes are TRBV5-6 and TRBJ2-5; 8 bases are shared with TRBD1. The germline gives CDR1 SGHDT, CDR2 YYEEEE. This CDR3 is built from 16 residues. This chain's CDR3 is CASSLTLTDRGQTQYF. In DNA, the CDR3 is TGCGCCAGCAGCTTGACTTTAACTGACAGGGGACAGACCCAGTACTTC.

The rearrangement links TRBV30 to TRBJ1-2; 8 nucleotides line up with TRBD1. With 2 bases clipped from V and 4 bases from J, the junction kept 9 bases outside the gene matches. The CDR3 runs to 15 residues. Germline V gene lookup returns CDR1 GTSNPN and CDR2 SVGIG (reference sequence). For the CDR3, the DNA is TGTGCCTGGAGTCACCGGGACAGGTTATTCTATGGCTACACCTTC. As protein: CAWSHRDRLFYGYTF.

The chain employs TRBV13 and TRBJ1-6; D uncertain. Trimming left V 6 bases short and J 7 bases short, with 7 bases between. There are 12 residues in the CDR3. Germline V gene data show CDR1 as PRHDT and CDR2 as FYEKMQ (reference sequence). CDR3 region: CASSRANSPLHF. CDR3 bases: TGTGCCAGCAGTCGGGCAAATTCACCCCTCCACTTT. The whole variable domain, remainder taken from reference TRBV13 and TRBJ1-6, is AAGVIQSPRHLIKEKRETATLKCYPIPRHDTVYWYQQGPGQDPQFLISFYEKMQSDKGSIPDRFSAQQFSDYHSELNMSSLELGDSALYFCASSRANSPLHFGNGTRLTVT.

This sequence joins TRBV6-5 and TRBJ1-4; 12 positions agree with TRBD1. The CDR3 loop spans 14 amino acids. With V trimmed by 9 bases and J by 6 bases, 5 bases remained unmatched. From germline, CDR1 is MNHEY and CDR2 SVGAGI. CDR3 protein: CARRDRGRDEKLFF. The CDR3 DNA reads as TGTGCCAGACGGGACAGGGGGCGCGATGAAAAACTGTTTTTT.

This clonotype was seen a handful of times. J is TRBJ2-1 and V is TRBV19; 9 positions agree with TRBD2. After removal of 5 bases from V and 6 bases from J, the junction contained 14 bases not matched to a gene. Germline CDR1 and CDR2: LNHDA and SQIVND (reference sequence). The CDR3 length is 17 residues. Here the CDR3 DNA reads TGTGCCAGTAGTCGACGCCGGGCGGGGGGGGCCGTCAATGAGCAGTTCTTC. Its protein is CASSRRRAGGAVNEQFF.

The table lists this clonotype with a few counts. The chain couples TRBV24-1 to TRBJ1-3; possible D gene TRBD1, 6 bases. The CDR3 is 15 amino acids. V shed 2 bases and J shed 4 bases, with 11 bases lying between them. CDR1 is KGHDR and CDR2 is SFDVKD in the germline V gene. CDR3 bases: TGTGCCACCAGTGATTCCGCAGGGGTAGGAAACACCATATATTTT. Protein product: CATSDSAGVGNTIYF.

This sequence joins TRBV6-4 and TRBJ2-3; D is ambiguous. This CDR3 comprises 15 residues. V was pared by 2 bases and J by 5 bases, with 14 bases between. Germline lookup yields CDR1 MRHNA and CDR2 SNTAGT. In DNA form, the CDR3 reads TGTGCCAGCAGTGACAATGAATCGGGTGGAGATACGCAGTATTTT. It specifies CASSDNESGGDTQYF.

As regards this clonotype: At one of its ends the junction is not consistent with the germline gene, which may arise from a read error. V usage is TRBV27 and J usage is TRBJ1-5; D is ambiguous. CDR1 is MNHEY and CDR2 is SMNVEV in the germline V gene (reference sequence). The CDR3 contains 13 residues. The CDR3 sequence: CASSLGRYQHQHF. The CDR3 coding sequence is TGTGCCAGCAGTTTGGGAAGGTATCAGCACCAGCATTTT.

Concerning this clonotype itself: One end of the junction is discordant with germline, which a read error may explain. The rearrangement links TRBV18 to TRBJ1-1; 8 bases agree with TRBD1. This CDR3 region has 16 residues. The germline V gene has CDR1 KGHSH and CDR2 LQKENI. The CDR3 DNA reads as TGTGCCAGCTCACCACCGGGACAGGCCATGAACACTAAAGCTTTCTTT. Translation: CASSPPGQAMNTKAFF.

By proportion, this clonotype is medium-sized. The gene calls are TRBV30 and TRBJ1-2; unclear D gene. From germline, CDR1 is GTSNPN and CDR2 SVGIG (reference sequence). V lost 0 bases and J lost 4, with 9 bases in between. CDR3 length equals 13 residues. Written as DNA, the CDR3 is TGTGCCTGGAGTGTAAATCGGCCCTATGGCTACACCTTC. It yields the protein CAWSVNRPYGYTF.

In its sample, this clonotype was seen a few times. The chain is built from TRBV18 and TRBJ2-7; D gene unclear. V lost 2 bases, J lost 4 bases, and 6 bases lay in between. The CDR3 runs to 12 residues. Germline values: CDR1 KGHSH, CDR2 LQKENI. CDR3 bases: TGTGCCAGCTCACCAGACCCTTACGAGCAGTACTTC. It codes for CASSPDPYEQYF. The complete variable domain, with remaining parts taken from reference TRBV18 and TRBJ2-7, reads NAGVMQNPRHLVRRRGQEARLRCSPMKGHSHVYWYRQLPEEGLKFMVYLQKENIIDESGMPKERFSAEFPKEGPSILRIQQVVRGDSAAYFCASSPDPYEQYFGPGTRLTVT.

The rearrangement links TRBV12-3 or TRBV12-4 to TRBJ1-2; D unclear. This CDR3 spans 14 amino acids. The ends were cut back, 8 bases at V and 4 bases at J, with 17 bases in the middle. DNA of the CDR3: TGTGCCAGCTCAACAGAAATGAACGGCTATGGCTACACCTTC. The encoded protein is CASSTEMNGYGYTF.

The J gene is TRBJ2-1, the V gene TRBV27; TRBD2 might be the D (6 bases). Germline loops: CDR1 MNHEY, CDR2 SMNVEV (reference sequence). The length of the CDR3 is 15 residues. Trimming shortened V by 3 bases and J by 2 bases, and 11 bases separated the two germline ends. CDR3 bases: TGTGCCAGCAGTTTCTCCGCGGGGACCTACAATGAGCAGTTCTTC. Translating gives CASSFSAGTYNEQFF.

In this sample, this clonotype turned up a few times. This chain connects TRBV5-4 to TRBJ2-5; tentative D call: TRBD1 (6 bases). Germline CDR1 reads SGHNT; CDR2 reads YYREEE (reference sequence). V was trimmed by 6 bases and J by 4 bases, leaving 16 bases between them. The CDR3 covers 14 residues. The CDR3 is CASTETGSGETQYF. The CDR3 DNA sequence: TGTGCCAGCACCGAAACAGGGTCGGGAGAGACCCAGTACTTC. The entire variable domain, with the rest obtained from reference TRBV5-4 and TRBJ2-5, is as follows: ETGVTQSPTHLIKTRGQQVTLRCSSQSGHNTVSWYQQALGQGPQFIFQYYREEENGRGNFPPRFSGLQFPNYSSELNVNALELDDSALYLCASTETGSGETQYFGPGTRLLVL.

This chain links TRBV6-5 with TRBJ2-2; D is perhaps TRBD1 (5 bases). The CDR3 spans 14 residues. Germline-derived CDR1 and CDR2 are MNHEY and SVGAGI. The germline V and J ends were trimmed by 5 bases and 5 bases, with 12 bases remaining between them. The CDR3 here is CASSEATGTGELFF. The CDR3 bases are TGTGCCAGCAGTGAAGCAACAGGAACCGGGGAGCTGTTTTTT.